Listed below are T cell receptor beta chains from one sample, sequenced in a study of T cells expressing NK-cell markers. From the 5' RACE reads, TCRdb lists one entry per CDR3 protein and no DNA. The sample has 250,000 to 300,000 distinct CDR3 sequences. Sequenced material: blood T cells: a sorted CD56 or NKG2C T cell subset, CD4+ or CD8+ T cells, or bulk PBMC T cells (not recorded which). Source of these receptors: a woman between 18 and 69 years old in good health. Each CDR3 is given with its conserved first and last residue. Each record gives: J gene, V gene, CDR3 protein.

>TRBJ2-7|TRBV20-1
CSARDRAIFYEQYF
>TRBJ2-1|TRBV5-1
CASSLLAGLNEQFF
>TRBJ2-2|TRBV6-2/TRBV6-3
CASSLPKVTGELFF
>TRBJ2-5|TRBV20-1
CSARVPGSGRRGSAETQYF
>TRBJ2-1|TRBV4-2
CASSRGGGYNEQFF
>TRBJ2-1|TRBV7-9
CASSPTGFYNEQFF
>TRBJ2-5|TRBV11-2
CASSVTSGGQETQYF
>TRBJ2-3|TRBV5-6
CASSSDYSRSTDTQYF
>TRBJ2-3|TRBV7-3
CASSLNGQREDRQYF
>TRBJ2-1|TRBV6-2/TRBV6-3
CASSYPGLAGGPQFF
>TRBJ1-2|TRBV7-3
CASSPQPPGQAYGYTF
>TRBJ2-7|TRBV5-4
CASSGDRGYEQYF
>TRBJ2-1|TRBV5-6
CASSSSPGSVSYNEQFF
>TRBJ1-2|TRBV20-1
CSARDQGANYGYTF
>TRBJ1-1|TRBV20-1
CSARRVSLPSNTEAFF
>TRBJ2-5|TRBV19
CATSRTTGGAQYF
>TRBJ2-5|TRBV3-1
CASSQWGVETQYF
>TRBJ1-5|TRBV7-2
CASSFTANNQPQHF
>TRBJ2-3|TRBV5-4
CASSLPPRGSTDTQYF
>TRBJ1-2|TRBV7-2
CASSLGEEFYGYTF
>TRBJ2-3|TRBV12-3/TRBV12-4
CASSLFGQGPDTQYF
>TRBJ2-2|TRBV2
CASSMDRGAGELFF
>TRBJ2-5|TRBV7-2
CASSLAASAGGRETQYF
>TRBJ2-3|TRBV20-1
CSATSGGSDTQYF
>TRBJ1-1|TRBV29-1
CSGVRDRDVSEAFF
>TRBJ1-1|TRBV12-3/TRBV12-4
CASSSTGGRNTEAFF
>TRBJ1-1|TRBV12-3/TRBV12-4
CASSLRGNTEAFF
>TRBJ2-5|TRBV2
CASNLRGRQETQYF
>TRBJ2-5|TRBV18
CASSSRKDREETQYF
>TRBJ2-2|TRBV5-1
CASSLGYTGELFF
>TRBJ2-1|TRBV5-5
CASSLARVRDYNEQFF
>TRBJ2-1|TRBV24-1
CATSDLTSGISDEQFF
>TRBJ2-1|TRBV11-1
CASSARTSGTYNEQFF